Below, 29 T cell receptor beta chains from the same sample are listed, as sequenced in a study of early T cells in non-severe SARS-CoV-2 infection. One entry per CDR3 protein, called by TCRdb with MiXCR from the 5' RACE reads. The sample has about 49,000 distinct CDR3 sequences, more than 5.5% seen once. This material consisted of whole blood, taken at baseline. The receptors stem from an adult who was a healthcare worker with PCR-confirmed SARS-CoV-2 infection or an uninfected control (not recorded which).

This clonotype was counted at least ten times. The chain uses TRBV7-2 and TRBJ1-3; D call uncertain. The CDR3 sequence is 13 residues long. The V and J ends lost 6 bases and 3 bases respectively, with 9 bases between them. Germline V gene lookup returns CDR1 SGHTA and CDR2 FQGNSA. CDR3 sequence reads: CASSSNRGNTIYF. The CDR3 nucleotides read TGTGCCAGCAGTTCCAATCGTGGAAACACCATATATTTT.

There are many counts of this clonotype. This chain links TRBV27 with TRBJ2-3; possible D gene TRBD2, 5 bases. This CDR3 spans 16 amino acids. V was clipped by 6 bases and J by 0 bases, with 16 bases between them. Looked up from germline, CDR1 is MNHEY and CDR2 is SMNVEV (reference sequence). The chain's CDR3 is CASRPEGSRSTDTQYF. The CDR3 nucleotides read TGTGCCAGCAGGCCTGAGGGAAGCCGGAGCACAGATACGCAGTATTTT.

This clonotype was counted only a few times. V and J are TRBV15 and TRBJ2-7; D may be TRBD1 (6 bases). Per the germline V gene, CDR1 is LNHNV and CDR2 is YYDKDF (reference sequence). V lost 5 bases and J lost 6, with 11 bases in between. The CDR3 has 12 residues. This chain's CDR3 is CATSDPGAEQYF. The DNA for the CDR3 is TGTGCCACCAGCGACCCAGGGGCCGAGCAGTACTTC.

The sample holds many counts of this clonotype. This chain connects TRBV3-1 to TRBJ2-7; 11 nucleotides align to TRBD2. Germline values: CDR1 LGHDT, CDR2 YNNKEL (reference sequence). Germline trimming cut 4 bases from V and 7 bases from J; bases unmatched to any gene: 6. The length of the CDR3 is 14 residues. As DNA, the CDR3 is TGTGCCAGCAGCCTGACTAGCGGGGCGGGGGAGCAGTACTTC. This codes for CASSLTSGAGEQYF.

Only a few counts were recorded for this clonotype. Written as DNA, the CDR3 is TGTGCCAGCAGCTTGAACCCCACTCGAACTGAAGCTTTCTTT. It yields the protein CASSLNPTRTEAFF. The chain is built from TRBV5-5 and TRBJ1-1; D call uncertain. Germline V lookup: CDR1 SGHKS, CDR2 YYEKEE (reference sequence). The CDR3 is made up of 14 amino acids. Trimming left V 1 base short and J 5 bases short, with 12 bases between.

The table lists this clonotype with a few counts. The CDR3 bases are TGTGCCATCAGTGACTGGGGCGGGTATGGCTACACCTTC. This translates into CAISDWGGYGYTF. The chain combines TRBV10-3 with TRBJ1-2; possible D gene TRBD1, 5 bases. The length of the CDR3 is 13 residues. The V end lost 3 bases, the J end lost 5 bases, and 10 bases lay between the germline ends. The germline V gene has CDR1 ENHRY and CDR2 SYGVKD.

The CDR3: CASSLALAQGTYEQYF. CDR3 nucleotide sequence: TGTGCCAGCAGCTTAGCGCTGGCTCAGGGGACCTACGAGCAGTACTTC. The V gene is TRBV7-2, the J gene TRBJ2-7, with D possibly matching TRBD1 (6 bases). The CDR3 spans 16 residues. V lost 0 bases, J lost 2 bases, and 14 bases lay in between. Germline CDR1 SGHTA, CDR2 FQGNSA.

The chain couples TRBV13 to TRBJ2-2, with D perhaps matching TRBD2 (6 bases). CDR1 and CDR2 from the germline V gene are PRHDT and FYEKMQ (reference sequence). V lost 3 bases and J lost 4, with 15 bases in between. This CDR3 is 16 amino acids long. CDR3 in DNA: TGTGCCAGCAGCTTGGGATCGGGGGTCGGCACCGGGGAGCTGTTTTTT. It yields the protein CASSLGSGVGTGELFF. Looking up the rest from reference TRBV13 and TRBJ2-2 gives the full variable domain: AAGVIQSPRHLIKEKRETATLKCYPIPRHDTVYWYQQGPGQDPQFLISFYEKMQSDKGSIPDRFSAQQFSDYHSELNMSSLELGDSALYFCASSLGSGVGTGELFFGEGSRLTVL.

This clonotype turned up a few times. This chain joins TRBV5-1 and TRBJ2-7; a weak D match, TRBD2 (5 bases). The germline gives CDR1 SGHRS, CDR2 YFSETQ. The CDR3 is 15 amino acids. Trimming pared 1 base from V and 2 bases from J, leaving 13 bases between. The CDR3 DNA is TGCGCCAGCAGCTTGACAACCGCCGGGGCCTACGAGCAGTACTTC. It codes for CASSLTTAGAYEQYF.

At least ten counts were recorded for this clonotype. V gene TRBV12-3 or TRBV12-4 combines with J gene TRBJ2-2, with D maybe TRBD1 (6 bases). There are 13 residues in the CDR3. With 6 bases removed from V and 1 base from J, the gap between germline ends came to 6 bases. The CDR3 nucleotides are TGTGCCAGCAGAGGGGGGAACACCGGGGAGCTGTTTTTT. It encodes CASRGGNTGELFF.

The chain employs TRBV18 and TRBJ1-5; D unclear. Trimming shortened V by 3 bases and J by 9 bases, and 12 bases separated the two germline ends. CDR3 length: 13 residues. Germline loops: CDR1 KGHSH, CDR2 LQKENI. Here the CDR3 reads CASSPQNGWPQHF. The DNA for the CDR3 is TGTGCCAGCTCACCGCAGAACGGATGGCCCCAGCATTTT. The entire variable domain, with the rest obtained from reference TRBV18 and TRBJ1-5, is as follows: NAGVMQNPRHLVRRRGQEARLRCSPMKGHSHVYWYRQLPEEGLKFMVYLQKENIIDESGMPKERFSAEFPKEGPSILRIQQVVRGDSAAYFCASSPQNGWPQHFGDGTRLSIL.

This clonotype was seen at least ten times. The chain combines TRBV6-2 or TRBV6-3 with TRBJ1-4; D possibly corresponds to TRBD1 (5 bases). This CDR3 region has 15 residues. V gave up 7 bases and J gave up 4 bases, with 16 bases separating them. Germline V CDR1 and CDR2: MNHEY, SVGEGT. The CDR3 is CASTPGTGFNEKLFF. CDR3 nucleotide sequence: TGTGCCAGCACCCCCGGGACGGGGTTTAATGAAAAACTGTTTTTT.

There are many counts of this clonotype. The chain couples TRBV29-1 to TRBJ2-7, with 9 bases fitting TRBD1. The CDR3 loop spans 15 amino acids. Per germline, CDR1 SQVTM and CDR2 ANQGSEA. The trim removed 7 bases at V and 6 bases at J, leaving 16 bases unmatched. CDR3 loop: CSARTGDSVVGEQYF. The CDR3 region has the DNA TGCAGCGCCAGGACAGGGGATAGTGTAGTGGGCGAGCAGTACTTC.

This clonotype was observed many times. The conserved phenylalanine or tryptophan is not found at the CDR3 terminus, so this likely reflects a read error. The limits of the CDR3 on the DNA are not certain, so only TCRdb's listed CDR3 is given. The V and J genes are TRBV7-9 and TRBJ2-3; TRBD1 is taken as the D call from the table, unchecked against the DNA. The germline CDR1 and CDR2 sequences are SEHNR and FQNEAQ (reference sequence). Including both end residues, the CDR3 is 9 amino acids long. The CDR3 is CASSLEKAL.

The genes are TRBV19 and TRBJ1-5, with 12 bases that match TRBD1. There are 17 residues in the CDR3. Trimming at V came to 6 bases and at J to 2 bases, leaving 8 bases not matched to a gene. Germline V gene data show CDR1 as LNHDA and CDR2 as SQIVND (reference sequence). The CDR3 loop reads CASSQGQGARGNQPQHF. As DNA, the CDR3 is TGTGCCAGTAGCCAGGGACAGGGGGCGCGTGGCAATCAGCCCCAGCATTTT.

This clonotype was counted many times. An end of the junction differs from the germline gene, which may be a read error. The CDR3 loop reads CASSQDRGAYEQYF. The CDR3 DNA reads TGTGCTAGCAGCCAAGACAGGGGTGCCTACGAGCAGTACTTC. V is TRBV7-7 and J is TRBJ2-7; 8 nucleotides align to TRBD1. Germline lookup yields CDR1 SSHAT and CDR2 FNYEAQ (reference sequence). The CDR3 totals 14 residues.

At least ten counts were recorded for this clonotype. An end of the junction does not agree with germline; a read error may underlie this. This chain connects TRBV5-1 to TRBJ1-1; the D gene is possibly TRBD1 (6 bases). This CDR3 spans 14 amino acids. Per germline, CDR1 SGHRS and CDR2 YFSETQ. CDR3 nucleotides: TGCGCCAGCAGCTTCATGAGAAGGGACACTGAAGTTTTCTTT. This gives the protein CASSFMRRDTEVFF. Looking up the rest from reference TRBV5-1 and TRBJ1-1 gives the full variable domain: KAGVTQTPRYLIKTRGQQVTLSCSPISGHRSVSWYQQTPGQGLQFLFEYFSETQRNKGNFPGRFSGRQFSNSRSEMNVSTLELGDSALYLCASSFMRRDTEVFFGQGTRLTVV.

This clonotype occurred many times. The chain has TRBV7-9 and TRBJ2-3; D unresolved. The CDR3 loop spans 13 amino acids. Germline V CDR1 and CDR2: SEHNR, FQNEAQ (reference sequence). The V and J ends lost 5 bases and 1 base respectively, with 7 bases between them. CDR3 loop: CASSQTGTDTQYF. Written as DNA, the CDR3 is TGTGCCAGCAGCCAGACGGGCACAGATACGCAGTATTTT.

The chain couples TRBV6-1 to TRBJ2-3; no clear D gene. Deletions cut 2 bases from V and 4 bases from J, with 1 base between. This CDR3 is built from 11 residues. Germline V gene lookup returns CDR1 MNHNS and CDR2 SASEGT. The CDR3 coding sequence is TGTGCCAGCAGTGAACCAGATACGCAGTATTTT. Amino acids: CASSEPDTQYF.

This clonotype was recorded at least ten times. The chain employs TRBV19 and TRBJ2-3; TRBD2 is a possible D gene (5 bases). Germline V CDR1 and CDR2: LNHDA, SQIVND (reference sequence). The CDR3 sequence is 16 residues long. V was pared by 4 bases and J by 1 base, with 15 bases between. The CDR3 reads CASSTRLDFRTDTQYF. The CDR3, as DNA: TGTGCCAGTAGTACCCGCCTGGACTTCCGCACAGATACGCAGTATTTT.

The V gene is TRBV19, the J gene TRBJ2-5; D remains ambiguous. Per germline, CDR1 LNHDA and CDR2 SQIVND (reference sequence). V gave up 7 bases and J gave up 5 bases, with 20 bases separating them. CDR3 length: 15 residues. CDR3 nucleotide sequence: TGTGCCAGTAACTCCGGATCCGAAGTTGTGGAGACCCAGTACTTC. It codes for CASNSGSEVVETQYF. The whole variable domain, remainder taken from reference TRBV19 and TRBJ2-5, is DGGITQSPKYLFRKEGQNVTLSCEQNLNHDAMYWYRQDPGQGLRLIYYSQIVNDFQKGDIAEGYSVSREKKESFPLTVTSAQKNPTAFYLCASNSGSEVVETQYFGPGTRLLVL.

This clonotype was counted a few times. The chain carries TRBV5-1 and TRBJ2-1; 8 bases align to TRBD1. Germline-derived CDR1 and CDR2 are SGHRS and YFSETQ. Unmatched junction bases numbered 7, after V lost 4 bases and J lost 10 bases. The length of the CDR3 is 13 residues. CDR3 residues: CASSQSTGAEQFF. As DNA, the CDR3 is TGCGCCAGCAGCCAGTCGACAGGGGCCGAGCAGTTCTTC.

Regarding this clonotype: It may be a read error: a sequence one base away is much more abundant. CDR3 sequence: CASSRNRDEKLFF. The CDR3 DNA sequence: TGTGCCAGCAGCCGCAACAGGGATGAAAAACTGTTTTTT. This chain links TRBV11-2 with TRBJ1-4; D may be TRBD1 (6 bases). The CDR3 is made up of 13 amino acids. V was cut by 5 bases and J by 6 bases, with 10 bases left in between. Germline V gene sequence: CDR1 SGHAT, CDR2 FQNNGV.

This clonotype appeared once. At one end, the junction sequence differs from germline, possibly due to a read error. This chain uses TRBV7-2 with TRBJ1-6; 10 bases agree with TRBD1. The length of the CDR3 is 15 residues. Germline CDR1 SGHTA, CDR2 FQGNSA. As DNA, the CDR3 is TGTGCCAGCAGCGGTAGACAGGGGGCGGATTCACCCCTCCTCTTT. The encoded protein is CASSGRQGADSPLLF.

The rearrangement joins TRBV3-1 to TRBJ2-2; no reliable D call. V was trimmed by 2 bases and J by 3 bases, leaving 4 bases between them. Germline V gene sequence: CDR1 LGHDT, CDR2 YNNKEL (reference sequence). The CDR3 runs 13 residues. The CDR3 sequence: CASSQFDTGELFF. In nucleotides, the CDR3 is TGTGCCAGCAGCCAATTTGACACCGGGGAGCTGTTTTTT.

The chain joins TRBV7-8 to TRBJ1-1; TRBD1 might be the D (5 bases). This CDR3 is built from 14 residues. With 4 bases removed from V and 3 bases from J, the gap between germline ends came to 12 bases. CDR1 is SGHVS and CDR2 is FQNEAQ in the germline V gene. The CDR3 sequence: CASSSTELYTEAFF. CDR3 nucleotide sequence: TGTGCCAGCAGCTCGACAGAATTATACACTGAAGCTTTCTTT.

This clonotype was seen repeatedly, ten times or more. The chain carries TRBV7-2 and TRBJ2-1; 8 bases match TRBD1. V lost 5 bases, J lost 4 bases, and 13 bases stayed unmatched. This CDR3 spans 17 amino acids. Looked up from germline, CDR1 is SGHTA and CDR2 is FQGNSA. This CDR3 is CASSQRAGGFGYNEQFF. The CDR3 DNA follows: TGTGCCAGCAGCCAGAGGGCAGGGGGCTTTGGGTACAATGAGCAGTTCTTC.

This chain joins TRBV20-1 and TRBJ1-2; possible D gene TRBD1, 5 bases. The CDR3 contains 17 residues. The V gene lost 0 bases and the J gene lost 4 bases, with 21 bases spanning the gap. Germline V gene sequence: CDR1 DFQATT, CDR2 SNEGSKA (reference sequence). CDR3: CSARDGARLGVGYGYTF. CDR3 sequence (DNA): TGCAGTGCTAGAGATGGGGCAAGGCTGGGGGTCGGCTATGGCTACACCTTC.

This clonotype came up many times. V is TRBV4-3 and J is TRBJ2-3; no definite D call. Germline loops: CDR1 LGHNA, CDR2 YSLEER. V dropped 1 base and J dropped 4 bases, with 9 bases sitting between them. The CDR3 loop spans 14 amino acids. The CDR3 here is CASSQAESADTQYF. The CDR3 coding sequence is TGCGCCAGCAGCCAAGCCGAAAGCGCAGATACGCAGTATTTT.